Presented here are 18 T cell receptor beta chains from one specimen sequenced in a study of tumor-infiltrating lymphocytes in primary liver carcinoma. With 500 ng total RNA as template and a constant-region primer, TCR beta cDNA was made. Three nested multiplex PCR rounds of slightly modified ARM-PCR generated TCR beta libraries. The first two PCR rounds used TRBV1-TRBV30 primers with a Cbeta primer, roughly 10 cycles each. MiXCR, run by TCRdb on the multiplex PCR reads, gives a single entry per CDR3 protein. The sample has roughly 86,000 distinct CDR3 sequences, approximately 68% seen once. Without any cell sorting, about 19-31 mg of bulk tissue yielded co-extracted RNA and DNA. The sequencing input was tumor-adjacent normal liver tissue. These receptors came from a man aged 35 to 55 with primary liver carcinoma and hepatitis B virus infection.

This clonotype appeared a few times. The chain carries TRBV2 and TRBJ1-5; D unclear. This CDR3 region has 16 residues. Trimming took off 4 bases at V and 2 bases at J, with 15 bases between the two ends. CDR1 SNHLY and CDR2 FYNNEI come from the germline V gene. The CDR3 DNA is TGTGCCAGCAGTGTTGGTCTAGACATCGGCAATCAGCCCCAGCATTTT. This gives the protein CASSVGLDIGNQPQHF.

Concerning this clonotype itself: Germline is not matched at one junction end, which may reflect a read error. The chain links TRBV6-2 or TRBV6-3 to TRBJ2-7; no definite D call. CDR3 length: 15 residues. Germline V lookup: CDR1 MNHEY, CDR2 SVGEGT. CDR3 amino acids: CASSYSGGRTYEQYF. Written as DNA, the CDR3 is TGTGCCAGCAGTTACTCTGGCGGTAGAACCTACGAGCAGTACTTT.

The gene calls are TRBV2 and TRBJ1-5; possibly TRBD1 for D (5 bases). With 3 bases removed from V and 4 bases from J, the gap between germline ends came to 10 bases. CDR1 is SNHLY and CDR2 is FYNNEI in the germline V gene. The CDR3 runs 14 residues. The CDR3 is CASSDAAGNQPQHF. In DNA form, the CDR3 reads TGTGCCAGCAGTGATGCGGCAGGGAATCAGCCCCAGCATTTT.

As concerns this clonotype: A read error may account for a junction end that differs from germline. The chain has TRBV11-1 and TRBJ2-2; no firm D call. Germline lookup yields CDR1 SGHAT and CDR2 FQDESV (reference sequence). This CDR3 spans 17 amino acids. The CDR3 protein is CASSLVPVLSNTGELFF. The DNA for the CDR3 is TGTGCCAGCAGCTTAGTGCCAGTGCTTTCGAACACAGGGGAGCTGTTTTTT.

CDR3 bases: TGCGCCAGCAGCCAAGTTTCTAGCAGCCCAGGGGAACTGTTCTTC. Its protein is CASSQVSSSPGELFF. This chain uses TRBV4-1 with TRBJ2-1, with a possible D match to TRBD1 (6 bases). With 1 base removed from V and 15 bases from J, the gap between germline ends came to 22 bases. Germline CDR1 is MGHRA and CDR2 is YSYEKL. The CDR3 covers 15 residues.

Comment on this clonotype: Its ends do not fully match the called genes, so a read error is possible. The chain links TRBV11-2 to TRBJ2-5; D might be TRBD2 (6 bases). Germline-derived CDR1 and CDR2 are SGHAT and FQNNGV. The CDR3 is made up of 16 amino acids. CDR3 in amino acids: CAGRSRDSAQDETQYF. DNA for the CDR3: TGTGCCGGCAGATCCCGGGACTCGGCCCAGGATGAGACCCAGTACTTC.

The rearrangement uses TRBV6-5 and TRBJ2-5; 10 nucleotides align to TRBD2. The CDR3 runs to 14 residues. V gave up 7 bases and J gave up 7 bases; unmatched junction bases: 9. The germline CDR1 and CDR2 sequences are MNHEY and SVGAGI. This chain's CDR3 is CASTLGTSGMTQYF. DNA of the CDR3: TGTGCCAGCACCCTAGGAACTAGCGGGATGACCCAGTACTTC.

On this clonotype: Its ends do not fully match the called genes, so a read error is possible. The chain carries TRBV6-1 and TRBJ2-2; D possibly corresponds to TRBD1 (8 bases). The CDR3 length is 15 residues. Germline lookup yields CDR1 MNHNS and CDR2 SASEGT. For the CDR3, the DNA is TGTGTCAGCAGTGTCCAACAGGGGGGGGGCGGGGAACTGTTTTTT. Its translation is CVSSVQQGGGGELFF.

This clonotype was seen once. An end of the junction differs from the germline gene, which may be a read error. The CDR3: CTSSLTANTEAFF. The CDR3 nucleotides are TGTACCAGCAGCTTGACAGCGAACACTGAAGCTTTCTTT. The rearrangement joins TRBV7-9 to TRBJ1-1; possible D gene TRBD1, 5 bases. Germline loops: CDR1 SEHNR, CDR2 FQNEAQ (reference sequence). The CDR3 sequence is 13 residues long.

This chain connects TRBV29-1 to TRBJ2-3, with 8 nucleotides matching TRBD2. Germline V gene sequence: CDR1 SQVTM, CDR2 ANQGSEA. J lost 5 bases, V lost 4 bases, and 8 bases had no gene match. This CDR3 is built from 14 residues. The CDR3 DNA reads as TGCAGCGTTGCCCCGAGCGGGAGCGGAGATACGCAGTATTTT. Protein sequence: CSVAPSGSGDTQYF.

The chain has TRBV11-2 and TRBJ2-5; D gene uncertain. CDR3 length equals 16 residues. V lost 6 bases and J 10 bases, leaving 27 bases between the germline ends. CDR1 SGHAT and CDR2 FQNNGV come from the germline V gene. Written as DNA, the CDR3 is TGTGCCAGCAGATCCAGTGACTCGGCCCACCATGAAATCCAGTACTTC. Translated, it gives CASRSSDSAHHEIQYF.

This clonotype was observed once. A read error may be the cause here, since a much bigger clone is one base away. This chain connects TRBV7-9 to TRBJ2-5; a weak D match, TRBD1 (6 bases). V lost 7 bases and J lost 5, with 14 bases in between. Germline V lookup: CDR1 SEHNR, CDR2 FQNEAQ (reference sequence). The CDR3 has 13 residues. The DNA for the CDR3 is TGTGCCAGCAACAGGGTAGAGGGGGAGACCCAGTACTTC. Residues: CASNRVEGETQYF.

This clonotype was counted at least ten times. The V and J genes are TRBV29-1 and TRBJ2-7; D is undetermined. The CDR3 length is 14 residues. Trimming left V 2 bases short and J 5 bases short, with 16 bases between. Germline loops: CDR1 SQVTM, CDR2 ANQGSEA. The CDR3 loop reads CSVEIEVGFHEQYF. In nucleotides, the CDR3 is TGCAGCGTTGAAATTGAGGTAGGGTTCCACGAGCAGTACTTC.

This clonotype was seen once. The germline gene is not matched at one end of the junction; a read error may be the cause. This chain uses TRBV10-3 with TRBJ2-1; possibly TRBD1 for D (6 bases). This CDR3 has 16 residues. Germline CDR1 reads ENHRY; CDR2 reads SYGVKD. CDR3 sequence: CAISRGHGAFYNEQLF. DNA for the CDR3: TGTGCCATCAGCCGGGGACATGGGGCGTTTTACAATGAGCAGCTCTTT.

This chain uses TRBV4-1 with TRBJ2-2; TRBD2 aligns across 9 bases. Trimming cost V 10 bases and J 7 bases; bases outside gene matches: 13. The CDR3 runs to 15 residues. From germline, CDR1 is MGHRA and CDR2 YSYEKL. In nucleotides, the CDR3 is TGCGCCATGAGCCGAAGTAGCGGGAGCGACGGGGAGCTGTTTTTT. Its protein is CAMSRSSGSDGELFF.

There are many counts of this clonotype. This chain links TRBV5-1 with TRBJ2-7; 8 bases align to TRBD1. The germline CDR1 and CDR2 sequences are SGHRS and YFSETQ. The CDR3 loop spans 13 amino acids. The V gene end was trimmed by 5 bases and the J gene end by 6 bases; junction bases not matched to a gene: 7. The CDR3 bases are TGCGCCAGCAGGGACAGGGAAGTTGGCGAGCAGTACTTC. Residues: CASRDREVGEQYF.

For this clonotype: Possible read error: a much larger clone is one base away. The J gene is TRBJ1-1, the V gene TRBV6-1; D is unresolved. V lost 6 bases, J lost 4 bases, and 12 bases lay in between. The CDR3 has 13 residues. The germline V gene has CDR1 MNHNS and CDR2 SASEGT. The CDR3 DNA is TGTGCCAGCAGCCGAGAGGTGTCCACTGAAGCTTTCTTT. Its translation is CASSREVSTEAFF.

In the case of this clonotype: The final CDR3 position lacks the conserved phenylalanine or tryptophan, pointing to a likely read error. The CDR3 reads CASSLSGTGGTQYL. In DNA form, the CDR3 reads TGTGCCAGCAGTTTATCTGGGACAGGCGGCACCCAGTACCTC. The V gene is TRBV27, the J gene TRBJ2-5; TRBD1 matches 8 bases. V trimming: 0 bases; J trimming: 8 bases; junction bases outside the gene matches: 5. Germline V gene data show CDR1 as MNHEY and CDR2 as SMNVEV (reference sequence). CDR3 length: 14 residues.